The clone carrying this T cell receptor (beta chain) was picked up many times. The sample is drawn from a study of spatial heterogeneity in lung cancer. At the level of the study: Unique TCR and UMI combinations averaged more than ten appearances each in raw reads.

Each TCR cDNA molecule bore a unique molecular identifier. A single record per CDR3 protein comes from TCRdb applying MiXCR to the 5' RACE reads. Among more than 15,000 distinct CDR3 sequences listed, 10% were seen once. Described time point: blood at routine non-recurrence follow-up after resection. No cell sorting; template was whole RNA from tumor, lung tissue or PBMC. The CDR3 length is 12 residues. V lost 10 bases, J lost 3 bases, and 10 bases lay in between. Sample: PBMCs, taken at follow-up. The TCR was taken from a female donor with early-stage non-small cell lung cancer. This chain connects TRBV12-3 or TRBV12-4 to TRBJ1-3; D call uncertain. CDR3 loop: CATDNLGNTIYF. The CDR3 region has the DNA TGTGCCACCGACAACCTTGGAAACACCATATATTTT.